This is a list of T cell receptor beta chains from one sample in a study of T cell responses to AZD1222 COVID-19 vaccine. Method: immunoSEQ multiplex PCR; TCRdb's copy keeps in-frame clones and lacks some. The repertoire has around 78,000 clones, around 87% of them found once; the top ten carry 24%. The sequencing here drew on peripheral blood, taken on day 0 of AZD1222 vaccination. The receptors derive from an adult in good health. Each CDR3 is given with its conserved first and last residue. D genes are given only for firm matches. Expanded clones get a size class; other rows say once, few or many, or leave the size out.

clone_size	d_call	j_call	cdr3_length	v_call	cdr3_nt	cdr3_aa
-	-	TRBJ1-2	15	TRBV9	TGTGCCAGCAGTCGCAGCCCAGGGGCCGCTTCGCCCTACACCTTC	CASSRSPGAASPYTF
few	-	TRBJ1-2	12	TRBV23-1	TGCGCCAGCAGCCACGATCGCTATGGCTACACCTTC	CASSHDRYGYTF
-	-	TRBJ2-3	17	TRBV7-5	TGTGTCAGAAGCGTATATCACCAGGCCCGGGGCACAGATACGCAGTATTTT	CVRSVYHQARGTDTQYF
-	-	TRBJ1-6	14	TRBV2	TGTGCCAGCAGTGGGCCTTCGGGGGGTTCACCCCTCCACTTT	CASSGPSGGSPLHF
-	-	TRBJ1-1	13	TRBV5-4	TGTGCCAGCAGCCCAACCCTGAGCACTGAAGCTTTCTTT	CASSPTLSTEAFF
-	-	TRBJ2-3	16	TRBV7-2	TGTGCCAGCAGCTTAGCGCAAGGGGAGGGCACAGATACGCAGTATTTT	CASSLAQGEGTDTQYF
-	-	TRBJ2-5	17	TRBV28	TGTGCCAGCAGTTCCCATAAAATGGGATCCCGGGCTCAGACCCAGTACTTC	CASSSHKMGSRAQTQYF
once	-	TRBJ2-7	13	TRBV7-2	TGTGCCAGCAGTGGAACAGGGTCCCACGAGCAGTACTTC	CASSGTGSHEQYF
-	-	TRBJ2-3	13	TRBV6-4	TGTGCCAGCAGCGCTAGCGGCACAGATACGCAGTATTTT	CASSASGTDTQYF
-	TRBD2	TRBJ2-3	15	TRBV20-1	TGCAGTGCTAGTTTCGCGGGGGGGAACACAGATACGCAGTATTTT	CSASFAGGNTDTQYF
once	-	TRBJ1-1	13	TRBV9	TGTGCCAGCAGTAGACCGGGTGCCACTGAAGCTTTCTTT	CASSRPGATEAFF
-	-	TRBJ1-6	14	TRBV7-8	TGTGCCAGCAGCTTAGCGGGGGGGAATTCACCCCTCCACTTT	CASSLAGGNSPLHF
-	TRBD2	TRBJ2-1	15	TRBV27	TGTGCCAGCAGACCTAGCGGGGGGGCCAATAATGAGCAGTTCTTC	CASRPSGGANNEQFF
-	-	TRBJ1-3	15	TRBV11-2	TGTGCCAGCAGCCCTGGAATTTTCTCTGGAAACACCATATATTTT	CASSPGIFSGNTIYF
-	-	TRBJ1-4	17	TRBV19	TGTGCCAGTAGTAGTCCCTTTGGGTCTGCAACTAATGAAAAACTGTTTTTT	CASSSPFGSATNEKLFF
-	TRBD1	TRBJ2-7	14	TRBV13	TGTGCCAGCAGCTTAGAGTACAGGGGGTACGAGCAGTACTTC	CASSLEYRGYEQYF
once	-	TRBJ1-6	17	TRBV28	TGTGCCAGCAGTTTTTATCGCAGCGTCGAACTAAATTCACCCCTCCACTTT	CASSFYRSVELNSPLHF
-	-	TRBJ1-1	13	TRBV19	TGTGCCAGTAGTGGATCGGTGAACACTGAAGCTTTCTTT	CASSGSVNTEAFF
-	-	TRBJ1-1	13	TRBV18	TGTGCCAGCTCATCGGACACCAACACTGAAGCTTTCTTT	CASSSDTNTEAFF
-	-	TRBJ2-1	12	TRBV5-8	TGTGCCAGGGAGGCACACGCAGGAGAGCAGTTCTTC	CAREAHAGEQFF
-	-	TRBJ1-5	13	TRBV6-2/TRBV6-3	TGTGCCAGCAGTTACTTGGGGAATCAGCCCCAGCATTTT	CASSYLGNQPQHF
once	-	TRBJ1-1	13	TRBV6-5	TGTGCCAGCCGGGCGCAGGGGAACACTGAAGCTTTCTTT	CASRAQGNTEAFF
few	-	TRBJ2-7	11	TRBV28	TGTGCCAGCAGTCTGAGATACGAGCAGTACTTC	CASSLRYEQYF
-	-	TRBJ1-5	15	TRBV28	TGTGCCAGCAGTTTACAGGGGACCAGCAATCAGCCCCAGCATTTT	CASSLQGTSNQPQHF
-	TRBD2	TRBJ2-2	15	TRBV28	TGTGCCAGCAGCCCCGGGGGGGCCCGGGGCGGGGAGCTGTTTTTT	CASSPGGARGGELFF
-	TRBD1	TRBJ1-1	13	TRBV5-1	TGCGCCAGCAGCGGACAGGGGAACACTGAAGCTTTCTTT	CASSGQGNTEAFF
-	-	TRBJ2-7	17	TRBV7-9	TGTGCCAGCAGCCGAGCCCCCGACCAATTTCACGGCGACGAGCAGTACTTC	CASSRAPDQFHGDEQYF
-	TRBD2	TRBJ2-1	17	TRBV7-9	TGTGCCAGCAGCCCGAGAGTGGGCGGGGGGGTTTACAATGAGCAGTTCTTC	CASSPRVGGGVYNEQFF
-	-	TRBJ1-1	15	TRBV7-2	TGTGCCAGCAGCCGGGAGGCAGGCGGTAACACTGAAGCTTTCTTT	CASSREAGGNTEAFF
-	-	TRBJ1-1	12	TRBV30	TGTGCCTGGACTAACAGGGCCACTGAAGCTTTCTTT	CAWTNRATEAFF
-	-	TRBJ2-5	15	TRBV7-9	TGTGCCAGCAGCTTGGTGGACAGTTTGTTAGAGACCCAGTACTTC	CASSLVDSLLETQYF
-	-	TRBJ2-1	11	TRBV12-3/TRBV12-4	TGTGCCAGCAGGGACGGGAATGAGCAGTTCTTC	CASRDGNEQFF
-	-	TRBJ1-1	13	TRBV10-2	TGCGCCAGCAGCCGCAGAAAGAACACTGAAGCTTTCTTT	CASSRRKNTEAFF
-	-	TRBJ1-1	13	TRBV19	TGTGCCAGTAGTGCCCGGATGAACACTGAAGCTTTCTTT	CASSARMNTEAFF
-	-	TRBJ2-1	13	TRBV5-1	TGCGCCAGCAGCTGGATGGAGAACGATGAGCAGTTCTTC	CASSWMENDEQFF
-	-	TRBJ1-2	12	TRBV10-3	TGTGCCATCAGTGAGTCGACGACTGGCTACACCTTC	CAISESTTGYTF
few	-	TRBJ1-2	14	TRBV5-1	TGCGCCAGCAGCAGCGGCGGGGGGGACTATGGCTACACCTTC	CASSSGGGDYGYTF
-	-	TRBJ2-2	12	TRBV11-3	TGTGCCAGCTCCAGGGGACCGGGGGAGCTGTTTTTT	CASSRGPGELFF
-	-	TRBJ2-3	16	TRBV7-2	TGTGCCAGCAGCGAGTGGGGGGTAGGGGGCGCAGATACGCAGTATTTT	CASSEWGVGGADTQYF
-	-	TRBJ1-4	13	TRBV3-1/TRBV3-2	TGTGCCAGCAGCCCCACCGTGAAGGAAAAACTGTTTTTT	CASSPTVKEKLFF
-	-	TRBJ1-1	14	TRBV28	TGTGCCAGCAGGCCCAGGGTGGTAAGCACTGAAGCTTTCTTT	CASRPRVVSTEAFF
-	-	TRBJ1-2	13	TRBV7-2	TGTGCCAGCAGCTTAGAGGAGCTGGGTGGCTACACCTTC	CASSLEELGGYTF
-	TRBD1	TRBJ1-6	15	TRBV7-3	TGTGCCAGCAGCTCCACAGGGGATCGGTATTCACCCCTCCACTTT	CASSSTGDRYSPLHF
-	TRBD1	TRBJ1-2	18	TRBV19	TGTGCCAGTAGTAGGGGAGTAAGGACAGGGTCGACTAACTATGGCTACACCTTC	CASSRGVRTGSTNYGYTF
-	-	TRBJ2-7	11	TRBV19	TGTGCCAGTAGTCCCCGAGGCGAGCAGTACTTC	CASSPRGEQYF
-	-	TRBJ1-2	15	TRBV4-1	TGCGCCAGCAGCCAAGACTTGGGACTGTCTTCGGGCTACACCTTC	CASSQDLGLSSGYTF
-	-	TRBJ2-2	16	TRBV19	TGTGCCAGTAGTACCTCCGGCCCGGGACGGGGCGGGGAGCTGTTTTTT	CASSTSGPGRGGELFF
few	-	TRBJ1-1	17	TRBV3-1/TRBV3-2	TGTGCCAGCAGCCAGGCCCGACGGCTTAGTAGGGCTCCTGAAGCTTTCTTT	CASSQARRLSRAPEAFF
-	-	TRBJ1-6	17	TRBV4-1	TGCGCCAGCAGCCAAGAGATCCAAGGCTCCTATAATTCACCCCTCCACTTT	CASSQEIQGSYNSPLHF
-	-	TRBJ2-1	15	TRBV18	TGTGCCAGCTCACCACTCGGGAGCTCCTACAATGAGCAGTTCTTC	CASSPLGSSYNEQFF
-	-	TRBJ1-2	13	TRBV5-1	TGCGCCAGCAGCCGATCCGCTTTCTATGGCTACACCTTC	CASSRSAFYGYTF
-	-	TRBJ2-4	12	TRBV30	TGTGCCTCGAGGGGGGAGGGAGTCATTCAGTACTTC	CASRGEGVIQYF
-	TRBD1	TRBJ1-1	13	TRBV10-3	TGTGCCATCAGTGAGGGACAGGGGGCTGGTGCTTTCTTT	CAISEGQGAGAFF
-	-	TRBJ1-5	17	TRBV19	TGTGCCAGTAGTATCGTGGGCCCCGTGAGTAGCAATCAGCCCCAGCATTTT	CASSIVGPVSSNQPQHF
-	-	TRBJ1-2	14	TRBV6-5	TGTGCCAGCAGCCAAAGACAGTCTAACTATGGCTACACCTTC	CASSQRQSNYGYTF
once	TRBD1	TRBJ1-4	18	TRBV7-2	TGTGCCAGCAGCACGGGACAGAACCGCCTTACAACTAATGAAAAACTGTTTTTT	CASSTGQNRLTTNEKLFF
-	-	TRBJ2-7	16	TRBV18	TGTGCCAGCTCACCTCCGACAGCGCCTAGCTCCTACGAGCAGTACTTC	CASSPPTAPSSYEQYF